A selection of T cell receptor beta chains follows, all from one sample in a study of a mutant IDH1 vaccine in newly diagnosed glioma. The table came from immunoSEQ multiplex PCR; TCRdb's copy has only in-frame clones and leaves some out. The sample consists of about 92,000 clones, around 77% of them appearing once. The material sequenced was PBMCs, taken from a glioma patient treated with radiotherapy, temozolomide or both. The receptors shown here come from a man between 35 and 55 years old with glioma. CDR3s include the opening cysteine and the closing phenylalanine or tryptophan. Each record gives: CDR3 protein, CDR3 DNA, clone size, J gene, V gene, D gene. A D gene is named only where the DNA matches it firmly. Part of the rows lack a size; the others show once, few, many or a class for expanded clones.

CASSEGGQGYNEQFF	TGTGCCAGCAGTGAAGGGGGACAGGGCTACAATGAGCAGTTCTTC	once	TRBJ2-1	TRBV6-1	TRBD1
CASLIGGSGELFF	TGTGCCAGTCTAATAGGAGGTTCCGGGGAGCTGTTTTTT	.	TRBJ2-2	TRBV2	.
CASSQESDGGSGELFF	TGCGCCAGCAGCCAAGAGTCGGACGGGGGATCCGGGGAGCTGTTTTTT	.	TRBJ2-2	TRBV4-1	.
CASSYSSNQPQHF	TGTGCCAGCAGTTACTCAAGCAATCAGCCCCAGCATTTT	.	TRBJ1-5	TRBV6-6	.
CSARDRLNEQYF	TGCAGCGCCCGGGACAGATTGAACGAGCAGTACTTC	.	TRBJ2-7	TRBV29-1	TRBD1
CASSGGRLAGDPYNEQFF	TGTGCCAGCAGCGGGGGTAGACTAGCGGGAGATCCGTACAATGAGCAGTTCTTC	.	TRBJ2-1	TRBV9	TRBD2
CATSKLAGLSYEQYF	TGTGCCACCAGCAAGCTAGCGGGGTTATCCTACGAGCAGTACTTC	.	TRBJ2-7	TRBV15	TRBD2
CASSYGGLTYEQYF	TGTGCCAGCAGTTACGGGGGCCTAACCTACGAGCAGTACTTC	.	TRBJ2-7	TRBV27	.
CASSALAGVGETQYF	TGTGCCAGCAGCGCGCTAGCGGGGGTTGGAGAGACCCAGTACTTC	.	TRBJ2-5	TRBV7-2	TRBD2
CASSAPAGQGSYGYTF	TGTGCCAGCAGCGCCCCGGCCGGACAGGGATCATATGGCTACACCTTC	.	TRBJ1-2	TRBV4-2	TRBD1
CASSATSGGNEQFF	TGTGCCAGCTCAGCGACTAGCGGGGGGAATGAGCAGTTCTTC	.	TRBJ2-1	TRBV18	TRBD2
CASSSLLAGGPGEQYF	TGTGCCAGCAGTTCCCTATTAGCGGGAGGGCCGGGTGAGCAGTACTTC	.	TRBJ2-7	TRBV27	TRBD2
CASSLASDGVFYGYTF	TGTGCCAGCAGCTTAGCGTCGGACGGAGTTTTCTATGGCTACACCTTC	.	TRBJ1-2	TRBV7-8	.
CASNVEGGRDTQYF	TGTGCCAGCAACGTAGAGGGGGGTAGGGATACGCAGTATTTT	.	TRBJ2-3	TRBV9	.
CASNVKGSNQPQHF	TGTGCCAGCAACGTTAAGGGGTCCAATCAGCCCCAGCATTTT	.	TRBJ1-5	TRBV27	.
CASRFDRGVYSPLHF	TGTGCCAGTCGTTTTGATCGGGGCGTTTATTCACCCCTCCACTTT	.	TRBJ1-6	TRBV6-5	.
CASSQWGQGGTEAFF	TGTGCCAGCAGCCAATGGGGACAGGGAGGGACTGAAGCTTTCTTT	.	TRBJ1-1	TRBV11-2	TRBD1
CASSGGQGYYGYTF	TGTGCCAGCAGTGGGGGACAGGGCTACTATGGCTACACCTTC	.	TRBJ1-2	TRBV25-1	TRBD1
CASSLSGTNFYNEQFF	TGTGCCAGCAGCCTCTCCGGGACTAATTTTTACAATGAGCAGTTCTTC	few	TRBJ2-1	TRBV7-3	TRBD2
CASSEAQGVGQFF	TGTGCCAGCAGTGAAGCGCAAGGTGTGGGGCAGTTCTTC	.	TRBJ2-1	TRBV6-1	.
CASSPLLDNEQFF	TGTGCCAGCAGCCCGCTACTGGACAATGAGCAGTTCTTC	.	TRBJ2-1	TRBV4-2	.
CASSLAREIDNEQFF	TGTGCCAGCAGCTTGGCCAGGGAGATCGACAATGAGCAGTTCTTC	.	TRBJ2-1	TRBV5-4	.
CASSQSGHGETQYF	TGTGCCAGCAGCCAATCAGGGCATGGAGAGACCCAGTACTTC	.	TRBJ2-5	TRBV7-2	.
CASSQGWPNYGYTF	TGTGCCAGCAGCCAAGGGTGGCCGAACTATGGCTACACCTTC	once	TRBJ1-2	TRBV14	.
CASSAWDRVSYEQYF	TGTGCCAGCAGTGCCTGGGACAGGGTCTCCTACGAGCAGTACTTC	.	TRBJ2-7	TRBV6-1	TRBD1
CASALGYEQYF	TGTGCCAGCGCACTGGGGTACGAGCAGTACTTC	.	TRBJ2-7	TRBV6-6	.
CASSYSGGGAHTQYF	TGTGCCAGCAGTTACTCGGGCGGGGGCGCGCATACGCAGTATTTT	.	TRBJ2-3	TRBV6-5	.
CASSYTEAFF	TGTGCCAGCAGTTACACTGAAGCTTTCTTT	few	TRBJ1-1	TRBV6-6	.
CASSQDRRGWSGGYTF	TGTGCCAGCAGCCAAGATCGCAGGGGGTGGAGTGGTGGCTACACCTTC	.	TRBJ1-2	TRBV4-2	TRBD1
CASSSRQGIPDTQYF	TGTGCCAGCAGCTCCCGACAGGGTATACCAGATACGCAGTATTTT	.	TRBJ2-3	TRBV7-2	TRBD1
CAWRRGWAGELFF	TGTGCCTGGAGAAGAGGGTGGGCCGGGGAGCTGTTTTTT	.	TRBJ2-2	TRBV30	.
CASSKSTGWGELFF	TGTGCCAGTAGCAAGAGTACAGGGTGGGGGGAGCTGTTTTTT	few	TRBJ2-2	TRBV19	.
CASSRQGAFTGELFF	TGTGCCAGCAGTCGACAGGGGGCGTTCACCGGGGAGCTGTTTTTT	.	TRBJ2-2	TRBV6-1	TRBD1
CASSTGMDLITGELFF	TGTGCCAGTAGTACCGGGATGGACTTAATCACCGGGGAGCTGTTTTTT	.	TRBJ2-2	TRBV19	.
CASSDQSSFLAKNIQYF	TGCGCCAGCAGTGATCAGAGCAGCTTCCTAGCCAAAAACATTCAGTACTTC	.	TRBJ2-4	TRBV10-1	.
CASSSRRGTDTQYF	TGTGCCAGCAGTTCCCGGAGGGGGACAGATACGCAGTATTTT	few	TRBJ2-3	TRBV6-5	.
CASSAGTRSLGEQFF	TGTGCCAGTAGTGCCGGGACTAGATCTTTGGGTGAGCAGTTCTTC	.	TRBJ2-1	TRBV19	TRBD2
CASSPLGDRQETQYF	TGTGCCAGCTCACCTCTAGGGGACAGACAAGAGACCCAGTACTTC	.	TRBJ2-5	TRBV18	TRBD1
CASSSSRDRGPNTGELFF	TGTGCCAGCAGCTCTTCTCGGGACAGGGGCCCAAACACCGGGGAGCTGTTTTTT	.	TRBJ2-2	TRBV7-6	TRBD1
CASSQGHVNTEAFF	TGTGCCAGCAGCCAAGGCCACGTGAACACTGAAGCTTTCTTT	.	TRBJ1-1	TRBV14	.
CASSLRPGQAIYTEAFF	TGTGCCAGCAGTTTAAGGCCCGGACAGGCAATCTACACTGAAGCTTTCTTT	.	TRBJ1-1	TRBV27	TRBD1
CASSLYGGANEKLFF	TGTGCCAGCAGCTTATATGGGGGTGCTAATGAAAAACTGTTTTTT	.	TRBJ1-4	TRBV13	.
CATQLGGRNEQFF	TGTGCCACACAACTGGGGGGGCGCAATGAGCAGTTCTTC	.	TRBJ2-1	TRBV6-1	.
CASSFSPLAGVLFF	TGTGCCAGCAGCTTTAGCCCTTTAGCGGGCGTGCTGTTCTTC	.	TRBJ2-1	TRBV7-2	TRBD2
CASSEARVGEQFF	TGTGCCAGCAGTGAAGCGCGGGTCGGGGAGCAGTTCTTC	.	TRBJ2-1	TRBV6-1	.
CASSLRQYNSPLHF	TGTGCCAGCAGTTTACGCCAGTATAATTCACCCCTCCACTTT	.	TRBJ1-6	TRBV27	.
CSGGRGVGAEAFF	TGCAGCGGTGGGAGAGGAGTCGGTGCTGAAGCTTTCTTT	once	TRBJ1-1	TRBV29-1	.
CASQGRTHPNTGELFF	TGTGCCTCCCAGGGACGCACGCATCCGAACACCGGGGAGCTGTTTTTT	.	TRBJ2-2	TRBV19	.
CASSLRDRDSPLHF	TGTGCCAGCAGCCTCCGGGACAGAGATTCACCCCTCCACTTT	.	TRBJ1-6	TRBV5-5	TRBD1
CASSLGQTPLGYTF	TGTGCCAGCAGTTTGGGACAGACCCCCTTGGGCTACACCTTC	once	TRBJ1-2	TRBV27	TRBD1
CASSFQGLSYNSPLHF	TGTGCCAGCAGTTTCCAGGGGCTCTCCTATAATTCACCCCTCCACTTT	once	TRBJ1-6	TRBV27	.
CASRTQYF	TGCGCCAGCAGAACGCAGTATTTT	.	TRBJ2-3	TRBV23-1	.
CASSLDGPRYSSGELFF	TGCGCCAGCAGCTTGGACGGACCCCGGTATAGTTCCGGGGAGCTGTTTTTT	once	TRBJ2-2	TRBV5-1	.
CASSLNNQNTEAFF	TGTGCCAGCAGCTTAAATAATCAGAACACTGAAGCTTTCTTT	.	TRBJ1-1	TRBV7-3	.
CASSASRNQPQHF	TGTGCCAGCAGTGCGAGCAGAAATCAGCCCCAGCATTTT	few	TRBJ1-5	TRBV2	.
CASTERTYEQYF	TGTGCCAGCACTGAGCGGACCTACGAGCAGTACTTC	.	TRBJ2-7	TRBV7-9	.
CASSGGSLGNTEAFF	TGTGCCAGCAGCGGAGGTTCCTTAGGGAACACTGAAGCTTTCTTT	.	TRBJ1-1	TRBV9	.
CASSLRRGISSGANVLTF	TGTGCCAGCAGCTTAAGGAGGGGGATTAGCTCTGGGGCCAACGTCCTGACTTTC	.	TRBJ2-6	TRBV7-2	.
CASRAARSYEQYF	TGCGCCAGCAGGGCGGCGAGATCCTACGAGCAGTACTTC	.	TRBJ2-7	TRBV5-1	.
CSGQGQTQYF	TGCAGCGGACAGGGTCAGACCCAGTACTTC	once	TRBJ2-5	TRBV29-1	TRBD1